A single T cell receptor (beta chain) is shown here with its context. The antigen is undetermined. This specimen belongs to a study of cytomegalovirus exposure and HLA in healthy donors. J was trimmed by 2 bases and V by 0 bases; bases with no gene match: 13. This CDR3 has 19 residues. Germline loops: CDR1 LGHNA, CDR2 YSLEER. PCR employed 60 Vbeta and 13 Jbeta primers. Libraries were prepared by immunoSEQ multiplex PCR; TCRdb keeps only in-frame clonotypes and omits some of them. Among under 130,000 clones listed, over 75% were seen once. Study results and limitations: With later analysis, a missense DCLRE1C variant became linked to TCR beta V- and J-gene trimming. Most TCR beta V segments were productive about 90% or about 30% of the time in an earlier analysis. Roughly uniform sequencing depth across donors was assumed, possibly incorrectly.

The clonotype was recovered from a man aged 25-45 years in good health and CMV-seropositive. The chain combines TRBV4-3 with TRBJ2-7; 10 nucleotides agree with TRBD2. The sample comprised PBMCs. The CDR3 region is CASSQEPKFLSGGTYEQYF. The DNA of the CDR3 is TGCGCCAGCAGCCAAGAGCCCAAATTTCTTAGCGGGGGGACCTACGAGCAGTACTTC.